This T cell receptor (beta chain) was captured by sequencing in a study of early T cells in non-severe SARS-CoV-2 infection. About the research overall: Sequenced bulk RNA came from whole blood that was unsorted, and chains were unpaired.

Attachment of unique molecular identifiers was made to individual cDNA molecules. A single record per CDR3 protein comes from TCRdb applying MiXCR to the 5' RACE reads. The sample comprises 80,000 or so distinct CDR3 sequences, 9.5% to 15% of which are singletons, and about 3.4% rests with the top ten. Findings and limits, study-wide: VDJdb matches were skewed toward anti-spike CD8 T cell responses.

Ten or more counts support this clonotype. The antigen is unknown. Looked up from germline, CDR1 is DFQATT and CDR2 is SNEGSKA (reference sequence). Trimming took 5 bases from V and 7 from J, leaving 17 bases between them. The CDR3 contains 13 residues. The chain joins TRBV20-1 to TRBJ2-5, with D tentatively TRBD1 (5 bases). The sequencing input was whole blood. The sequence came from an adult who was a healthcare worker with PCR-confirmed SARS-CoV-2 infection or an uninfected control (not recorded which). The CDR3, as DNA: TGCAGTGCTCCTAGACAGAGCCCTGGGACCCAGTACTTC. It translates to CSAPRQSPGTQYF.